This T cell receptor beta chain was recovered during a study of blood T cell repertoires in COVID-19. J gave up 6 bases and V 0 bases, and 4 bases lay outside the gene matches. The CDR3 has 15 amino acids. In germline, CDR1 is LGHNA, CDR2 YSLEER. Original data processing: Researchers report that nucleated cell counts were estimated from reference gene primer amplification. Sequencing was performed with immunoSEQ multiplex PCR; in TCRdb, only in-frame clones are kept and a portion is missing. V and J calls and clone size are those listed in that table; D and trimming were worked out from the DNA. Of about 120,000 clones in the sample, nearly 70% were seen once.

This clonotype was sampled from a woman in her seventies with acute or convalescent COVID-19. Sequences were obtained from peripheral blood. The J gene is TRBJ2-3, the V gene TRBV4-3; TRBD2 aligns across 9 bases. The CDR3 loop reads CASSQEITSGDTQYF. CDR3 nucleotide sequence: TGCGCCAGCAGCCAAGAAATCACTAGCGGGGATACGCAGTATTTT.